These 9 T cell receptor delta chains originate from one sample sequenced in a study of γδ T cells in repeated Plasmodium falciparum infection. Gammadelta T cells were flow-sorted from PBMC into Vgamma9/Vdelta2+ and Vdelta2-negative populations for bulk analysis. With CATT, TCRdb re-called clones from the multiplex PCR reads. This sample has 50,000 to 55,000 delta-chain clones, with roughly 2% found just once. The sample taken for sequencing was gamma-delta T cells from blood. The receptors come from a pool of human donors (malaria-infected and uninfected, not separated).

There are many counts of this clone. TCRdb has a much larger clone's protein, which differs at residue 9 from the translation of this DNA, likely because of a read error; what is shown is the protein translated from the DNA. The V and J genes are TRDV3 and TRDJ1; 9 bases map to TRDD3. Here the J gene was assigned by germline matching of the DNA, as TCRdb has none. This CDR3 is built from 20 residues. The V gene end was trimmed by 1 base and the J gene end by 0 bases; junction bases not matched to a gene: 21. CDR1 and CDR2 from the germline V gene are TVYSNPD and GDNSRS (reference sequence). The CDR3 here is CAFMIPSYRGIPLNTDKLIF. CDR3 nucleotide sequence: TGTGCCTTTATGATTCCCTCGTACCGGGGGATACCCTTGAACACCGATAAACTCATCTTT.

Regarding this clone: A read error likely explains why the TCRdb protein, taken from a much larger clone, differs from this DNA's translation at residue 3; the protein shown is translated from the DNA. This rearrangement joins TRDV3 to TRDJ1; TRDD3 matches 7 bases. Here the J gene was assigned by germline matching of the DNA, as TCRdb has none. From germline, CDR1 is TVYSNPD and CDR2 GDNSRS (reference sequence). The V gene end was trimmed by 4 bases and the J gene end by 0 bases; junction bases not matched to a gene: 38. This CDR3 contains 24 residues. As DNA, the CDR3 is TGTGCCTCTTACCACCACTTTTCAAGGGCACGACAGACGGGGGATGGATGGAACACCGATAAACTCATCTTT. Protein sequence: CASYHHFSRARQTGDGWNTDKLIF. Combining the CDR3 with reference TRDV3 and TRDJ1 gives the whole variable domain CDKVTQSSPDQTVASGSEVVLLCTYDTVYSNPDLFWYRIRPDYSFQFVFYGDNSRSEGADFTQGRFSVKHILTQKAFHLVISPVRTEDSATYYCASYHHFSRARQTGDGWNTDKLIFGKGTRVTVEP.

This clone was observed many times. The TCRdb protein, from a much larger clone, departs from this DNA's translation at residue 7, likely by read error; the protein shown derives from the DNA. The V call is TRDV2, the J call TRDJ1; 8 positions match TRDD3. No J gene was available from TCRdb, and it was assigned here by a germline match of the DNA. Germline V CDR1 and CDR2: GEAIGNYY, EKD. The CDR3 is 17 amino acids. The V and J ends lost 3 bases and 0 bases, in that order; junction bases with no gene match: 11. The CDR3: CACDSLPGDKNTDKLIF. CDR3 nucleotide sequence: TGTGCCTGTGACTCCTTACCGGGGGATAAGAACACCGATAAACTCATCTTT.

This clone occurred a few times. TCRdb shows a much larger clone's protein in place of this DNA's translation, and the two differ at residue 5, likely through a read error; the protein shown is translated from the DNA. V is TRDV1 and J is TRDJ1, with TRDD3 matching 10 bases. The J gene is absent in TCRdb and was assigned here via DNA matching to germline. CDR3 length: 23 amino acids. J gave up 1 base and V 5 bases, and 28 bases lay outside the gene matches. The V gene's germline CDR1 is TSWWSYY and CDR2 QGS. In DNA form, the CDR3 reads TGTGCTCTTGGGATTGACGTCTTCCTACCGGGGGGATACGCGGGCATCGGCACCGATAAACTCATCTTT. Translation gives CALGIDVFLPGGYAGIGTDKLIF.

This clone was counted only a few times. TCRdb assigns this DNA the protein of a much larger clone, which departs from its translation at residues 5, 7 and 17; this likely reflects a read error, and the protein shown comes from translating the DNA. The V and J genes are TRDV3 and TRDJ1, with 9 positions matching TRDD3. CDR3 size: 20 residues. In germline, CDR1 is TVYSNPD, CDR2 GDNSRS (reference sequence). The CDR3 DNA follows: TGTGCCTTCCAGGAGGCCTCCCTGTACTGGGGGACTCACCTAACCGATAACCTCATCTTT. Protein: CAFQEASLYWGTHLTDNLIF.

This clone has at least ten counts. A far larger clone is off by one base, so a read error is likely. In the same sample, other DNA sequences code for this CDR3. The chain employs TRDV2 and TRDJ1; 10 nucleotides match TRDD3. The junction had 16 bases not matched to a gene; V was cut back by 1 base and J by 0 bases. Per the germline V gene, CDR1 is GEAIGNYY and CDR2 is EKD. The CDR3 loop spans 20 amino acids. CDR3 nucleotide sequence: TGTGCCTGTGACACACATCCCCGAATGCTGGGGGATAGGTACACCGATAAACTCATCTTT. Protein sequence: CACDTHPRMLGDRYTDKLIF.

Remarks on this clone: The protein held in TCRdb is that of a much larger clone and does not match this DNA's translation at residue 15, likely because of a read error; the protein shown is translated from the DNA. This rearrangement joins TRDV2 to TRDJ1; TRDD3 aligns across 9 bases. TCRdb leaves out the J gene; it was filled in here by matching the DNA to germline. The CDR3 loop spans 21 amino acids. CDR1 and CDR2 from the germline V gene are GEAIGNYY and EKD. J lost 1 base, V lost 0 bases, and 20 bases had no gene match. The CDR3 coding sequence is TGTGCCTGTGACACCGGTCAGTCCTTCTCTGGGGGATCCGTGTGCACCGATAAACTCATCTTT. Its protein is CACDTGQSFSGGSVCTDKLIF.

A note on this clone: The TCRdb protein, from a much larger clone, departs from this DNA's translation at residue 8, likely by read error; the protein shown derives from the DNA. The chain carries TRDV1 and TRDJ1, with 10 positions matching TRDD3. No J gene is reported in TCRdb; it was inferred here by comparing the DNA with germline. The germline V gene encodes CDR1 TSWWSYY and CDR2 QGS. After removal of 0 bases from V and 3 bases from J, the junction contained 16 bases not matched to a gene. The CDR3 consists of 20 residues. CDR3 loop: CALGELVSWNYWGIPDKLIF. CDR3 DNA: TGTGCTCTTGGGGAACTAGTCTCCTGGAACTACTGGGGGATCCCCGATAAACTCATCTTT.

This clone came up a few times. This DNA's translation and the protein TCRdb lists, from a much larger clone, do not match at residue 21, likely due to a read error; the protein shown is translated from the DNA. This chain uses TRDV1 with TRDJ1, with TRDD3 matching 12 bases. The J gene, missing from TCRdb, was assigned here through DNA to germline matching. The CDR3 runs to 24 residues. Germline assignment: CDR1 TSWWSYY and CDR2 QGS. CDR3 amino acids: CALGSDPKAFLPYWGIPHTDRLIF. The CDR3 bases are TGTGCTCTTGGATCGGACCCCAAGGCCTTCCTACCTTACTGGGGGATACCTCACACCGATAGACTCATCTTT.